A single sample gave rise to the 30 T cell receptor beta chains below, sequenced in a study of blood T cell repertoires in COVID-19. The table came from immunoSEQ multiplex PCR; TCRdb's copy has only in-frame clones and leaves some out. The sample has around 130,000 clones, 80% to 90% seen once; the top ten hold approximately 11%. The sample consisted of peripheral blood. These receptors all come from a woman older than 75 with acute or convalescent COVID-19.

This chain joins TRBV27 and TRBJ2-1; 11 bases align to TRBD2. Germline V lookup: CDR1 MNHEY, CDR2 SMNVEV (reference sequence). J gave up 10 bases and V 0 bases, and 5 bases lay outside the gene matches. The CDR3 length is 15 residues. CDR3 residues: CASSLSVAGGWEQFF. In DNA form, the CDR3 reads TGTGCCAGCAGTTTATCCGTAGCGGGGGGGTGGGAGCAGTTCTTC.

The DNA for the CDR3 is TGTGCCAGCAGCGTAGAGGGGGCATCCTATGGCTACACCTTC. Its protein is CASSVEGASYGYTF. The chain uses TRBV9 and TRBJ1-2, with 7 bases fitting TRBD1. The CDR3 sequence is 14 residues long. Trimming cost V 0 bases and J 4 bases; bases outside gene matches: 3. Germline V gene sequence: CDR1 SGDLS, CDR2 YYNGEE.

CDR3 nucleotide sequence: TGCGCCAGCAGCCAACACTTTAACTGGGACACCTACGAGCAGTACTTC. It specifies CASSQHFNWDTYEQYF. V and J are TRBV4-3 and TRBJ2-7; possibly TRBD1 for D (6 bases). This CDR3 spans 16 amino acids. From germline, CDR1 is LGHNA and CDR2 YSLEER. V shed 2 bases and J shed 2 bases, with 16 bases lying between them.

V and J are TRBV2 and TRBJ2-7; the match to TRBD2 covers 9 bases. V shed 7 bases and J 5 bases; nucleotides not matched to a gene: 9. The V gene's germline CDR1 is SNHLY and CDR2 FYNNEI. The CDR3 is 14 residues long. The CDR3 protein is CASILGGGADEQYF. The CDR3 DNA is TGTGCCAGCATACTGGGCGGGGGGGCCGACGAGCAGTACTTC.

This chain joins TRBV27 and TRBJ2-7; 11 nucleotides line up with TRBD2. The trim removed 6 bases at V and 6 bases at J, leaving 7 bases unmatched. Germline V gene sequence: CDR1 MNHEY, CDR2 SMNVEV (reference sequence). This CDR3 is 14 amino acids long. The CDR3 region has the DNA TGTGCCAGCAGCCAACTAGCGGGGGTTCCCGAGCAGTACTTC. This gives the protein CASSQLAGVPEQYF.

J is TRBJ2-2 and V is TRBV2, with D possibly being TRBD1 (6 bases). This CDR3 is 14 amino acids long. Trimming removed 9 bases from V and 1 base from J, with 12 bases in between. Germline CDR1 and CDR2: SNHLY and FYNNEI. This CDR3 reads CASLRDKNTGELFF. The CDR3 DNA reads TGTGCCAGTCTCCGGGACAAGAACACCGGGGAGCTGTTTTTT.

This chain uses TRBV30 with TRBJ2-1; TRBD2 matches at 8 bases. Germline assignment: CDR1 GTSNPN and CDR2 SVGIG (reference sequence). This CDR3 region has 13 residues. V lost 5 bases to trimming and J lost 4 bases; unmatched junction nucleotides: 4. CDR3 sequence: CAWSRGGYNEQFF. CDR3 bases: TGTGCCTGGTCGCGCGGGGGGTACAATGAGCAGTTCTTC.

This clone was counted a few times. The V call is TRBV24-1, the J call TRBJ2-1, with 11 bases aligning to TRBD2. This CDR3 is 14 amino acids long. Germline loops: CDR1 KGHDR, CDR2 SFDVKD. The V gene end was trimmed by 5 bases and the J gene end by 8 bases; junction bases not matched to a gene: 4. This chain's CDR3 is CATSGSGGVDEQFF. The CDR3 bases are TGTGCCACCAGTGGTAGCGGGGGGGTTGATGAGCAGTTCTTC.

The chain employs TRBV4-1 and TRBJ2-1; unclear D gene. CDR1 is MGHRA and CDR2 is YSYEKL in the germline V gene. Trimming took off 1 base at V and 3 bases at J, with 13 bases between the two ends. This CDR3 region has 16 residues. CDR3 amino acids: CASSQVDLVSYNEQFF. The CDR3 nucleotides are TGCGCCAGCAGCCAAGTAGATCTAGTTAGCTACAATGAGCAGTTCTTC.

This clone is a singleton in its sample. The chain joins TRBV2 to TRBJ1-2, with 7 bases matching TRBD1. CDR1 is SNHLY, CDR2 FYNNEI, per germline. After removal of 6 bases from V and 6 bases from J, the junction contained 4 bases not matched to a gene. The CDR3 loop spans 12 amino acids. This chain's CDR3 is CASRDRAHGYTF. In DNA form, the CDR3 reads TGTGCCAGCAGAGACAGGGCCCATGGCTACACCTTC.

This chain connects TRBV7-2 to TRBJ1-2; the match to TRBD1 covers 7 bases. The CDR3 totals 13 residues. V dropped 5 bases and J dropped 5; count of bases not matched to a gene: 5. Germline CDR1 SGHTA, CDR2 FQGNSA. The CDR3 region has the DNA TGTGCCAGCAGCGTTGGGACAGCATATGGCTACACCTTC. It encodes CASSVGTAYGYTF. The full variable domain, in which reference TRBV7-2 and TRBJ1-2 provide the parts outside the CDR3, is GAGVSQSPSNKVTEKGKDVELRCDPISGHTALYWYRQSLGQGLEFLIYFQGNSAPDKSGLPSDRFSAERTGGSVSTLTIQRTQQEDSAVYLCASSVGTAYGYTFGSGTRLTVV.

This sequence joins TRBV18 and TRBJ2-7, with D tentatively TRBD1 (5 bases). The V end was cut by 2 bases, the J end by 5 bases, with 16 bases between. The CDR3 sequence is 15 residues long. Germline V gives CDR1 KGHSH, CDR2 LQKENI. The CDR3 DNA is TGTGCCAGCTCACCATACAGGACGAATGGGGACGAGCAGTACTTC. This translates into CASSPYRTNGDEQYF.

This sequence joins TRBV5-4 and TRBJ2-1; 10 bases align to TRBD2. Germline CDR1 reads SGHNT; CDR2 reads YYREEE (reference sequence). Unmatched junction bases numbered 8, after V lost 4 bases and J lost 4 bases. The CDR3 is 16 residues long. The CDR3 protein is CASSASGGAEYNEQFF. The CDR3 nucleotides read TGTGCCAGCAGCGCGAGCGGGGGGGCCGAGTACAATGAGCAGTTCTTC.

The CDR3 DNA is TGTGCCAGCAGCTTAAGGGGCGCCCCGGGTGGCTACACCTTC. It translates to CASSLRGAPGGYTF. This chain joins TRBV7-9 and TRBJ1-2; D is possibly TRBD1 (5 bases). The germline CDR1 and CDR2 sequences are SEHNR and FQNEAQ (reference sequence). The V gene lost 2 bases and the J gene lost 7 bases, with 14 bases spanning the gap. The CDR3 length is 14 residues.

V and J are TRBV4-2 and TRBJ1-1, with 10 bases matching TRBD1. The length of the CDR3 is 15 residues. V shed 4 bases, J shed 7 bases, and the junction held 9 bases outside the gene matches. The V gene's germline CDR1 is LGHNA and CDR2 YNFKEQ. The CDR3 bases are TGTGCCAGCAGCCCGCCTGGGACAGGGGTTAATGAAGCTTTCTTT. Protein: CASSPPGTGVNEAFF.

The sample holds one count of this clone. This sequence joins TRBV5-3 and TRBJ1-5, with 7 bases matching TRBD1. TRBV5-3 has ORF status, its function being uncertain. With 4 bases clipped from V and 4 bases from J, the junction kept 17 bases outside the gene matches. This CDR3 contains 18 residues. The CDR3 DNA sequence: TGTGCCAGAAGCGGAGGGGGCTCGGGAATCCCCCTAAATCAGCCCCAGCATTTT. This sequence encodes CARSGGGSGIPLNQPQHF.

This clone was detected only once. The V and J genes are TRBV11-2 and TRBJ1-1; TRBD1 might be the D (5 bases). CDR3 length equals 14 residues. Trimming pared 5 bases from V and 2 bases from J, leaving 12 bases between. Per germline, CDR1 SGHAT and CDR2 FQNNGV. CDR3 loop: CASSKTVINTEAFF. Here the CDR3 DNA reads TGTGCCAGCAGCAAGACAGTTATTAACACTGAAGCTTTCTTT.

V and J are TRBV5-5 and TRBJ1-2; D is unclear. V lost 0 bases, J lost 5 bases, and 8 bases lay in between. Per the germline V gene, CDR1 is SGHKS and CDR2 is YYEKEE (reference sequence). This CDR3 has 13 amino acids. The CDR3 protein is CASSLDGAYGYTF. CDR3 in DNA: TGTGCCAGCAGCTTGGACGGAGCTTATGGCTACACCTTC.

The rearrangement uses TRBV2 and TRBJ1-1; D remains ambiguous. The V end was cut by 3 bases, the J end by 5 bases, with 7 bases between. This CDR3 has 12 residues. Germline V gene data show CDR1 as SNHLY and CDR2 as FYNNEI. The chain's CDR3 is CASSESTTEAFF. DNA for the CDR3: TGTGCCAGCAGTGAGAGTACTACTGAAGCTTTCTTT. Full variable domain (remainder filled in from reference TRBV2 and TRBJ1-1): EPEVTQTPSHQVTQMGQEVILRCVPISNHLYFYWYRQILGQKVEFLVSFYNNEISEKSEIFDDQFSVERPDGSNFTLKIRSTKLEDSAMYFCASSESTTEAFFGQGTRLTVV.

This clone came up a few times. The V and J genes are TRBV7-2 and TRBJ2-2, with 8 bases aligning to TRBD2. J gave up 1 base and V 1 base, and 2 bases lay outside the gene matches. This CDR3 has 16 residues. The germline V gene has CDR1 SGHTA and CDR2 FQGNSA. The CDR3 DNA is TGTGCCAGCAGCTTAGGGCTAGCGGGGAACACCGGGGAGCTGTTTTTT. It specifies CASSLGLAGNTGELFF.

The genes are TRBV2 and TRBJ1-4; no definite D call. Looked up from germline, CDR1 is SNHLY and CDR2 is FYNNEI. V lost 6 bases to trimming and J lost 7 bases, with 9 bases between them. The CDR3 has 12 amino acids. As DNA, the CDR3 is TGTGCCAGCAGAAGCCGGGGTGAAAAACTGTTTTTT. Its protein is CASRSRGEKLFF.

The CDR3 reads CAIRDSGTPNYGYTF. The CDR3, as DNA: TGTGCCATCAGAGACTCCGGGACACCAAACTATGGCTACACCTTC. V is TRBV10-3 and J is TRBJ1-2; a weak D match, TRBD1 (6 bases). The germline V gene encodes CDR1 ENHRY and CDR2 SYGVKD. There are 15 residues in the CDR3. Trimming shortened V by 6 bases and J by 2 bases, and 16 bases separated the two germline ends.

The gene calls are TRBV5-1 and TRBJ1-4, with TRBD1 matching over 7 bases. Losses at the gene ends were 4 bases for V and 0 bases for J; bases not matched to a gene: 9. The CDR3 is made up of 17 amino acids. CDR1 and CDR2 from the germline V gene are SGHRS and YFSETQ. For the CDR3, the DNA is TGCGCCAGCAGCCCCAGACAGGGACCTCCAACTAATGAAAAACTGTTTTTT. Its translation is CASSPRQGPPTNEKLFF.

The chain carries TRBV5-1 and TRBJ2-5, with 9 positions matching TRBD1. The length of the CDR3 is 14 residues. Germline CDR1 reads SGHRS; CDR2 reads YFSETQ. V shed 0 bases and J 5 bases; nucleotides not matched to a gene: 2. The chain's CDR3 is CASSLGDREETQYF. The CDR3 nucleotides are TGCGCCAGCAGCTTGGGGGACAGGGAGGAGACCCAGTACTTC. Full variable domain (rest looked up from reference TRBV5-1 and TRBJ2-5): KAGVTQTPRYLIKTRGQQVTLSCSPISGHRSVSWYQQTPGQGLQFLFEYFSETQRNKGNFPGRFSGRQFSNSRSEMNVSTLELGDSALYLCASSLGDREETQYFGPGTRLLVL.

There are a few counts of this clone. The chain is built from TRBV3-1 (or the pseudogene TRBV3-2) and TRBJ1-5, with D maybe TRBD1 (5 bases). Per germline, CDR1 LGHDT and CDR2 YNNKEL (reference sequence). This CDR3 has 16 residues. The V and J ends lost 1 base and 3 bases respectively, with 13 bases between them. The CDR3 coding sequence is TGTGCCAGCAGCCAAGGCGGACACCTCTACAATCAGCCCCAGCATTTT. Translated: CASSQGGHLYNQPQHF.

This clone was recorded once. This rearrangement joins TRBV11-2 to TRBJ1-3; unclear D gene. Trimming removed 3 bases from V and 4 bases from J, with 10 bases in between. This CDR3 spans 14 amino acids. From germline, CDR1 is SGHAT and CDR2 FQNNGV. The CDR3 coding sequence is TGTGCCAGCAGCTTGGGAGGGAGAGGAAACACCATATATTTT. Protein product: CASSLGGRGNTIYF.

The J gene is TRBJ1-4, the V gene TRBV23-1; 7 positions agree with TRBD1. TRBV23-1 is identified as an open reading frame with a role that is uncertain. With 3 bases clipped from V and 8 bases from J, the junction kept 12 bases outside the gene matches. This CDR3 contains 16 residues. CDR3 region: CASSQFLRGVWEKLFF. The CDR3 nucleotides are TGCGCCAGCAGTCAGTTCCTCAGGGGGGTATGGGAAAAACTGTTTTTT.

This clone was recorded once. The gene calls are TRBV5-1 and TRBJ2-5; 8 bases match TRBD1. Germline trimming cut 2 bases from V and 2 bases from J; bases unmatched to any gene: 8. The CDR3 length is 16 residues. Germline-derived CDR1 and CDR2 are SGHRS and YFSETQ. The CDR3 coding sequence is TGCGCCAGCAGCTTTGGGGGGACAGGAGATCAAGAGACCCAGTACTTC. Protein sequence: CASSFGGTGDQETQYF.

CDR3 in amino acids: CASSLNEGAFF. The CDR3 DNA reads as TGTGCCAGCAGCTTAAACGAGGGAGCTTTCTTT. The chain has TRBV11-2 and TRBJ1-1; D is unresolved. CDR1 SGHAT and CDR2 FQNNGV come from the germline V gene. The length of the CDR3 is 11 residues. The germline V and J ends were trimmed by 2 bases and 10 bases, with 8 bases remaining between them.

The V gene is TRBV12-5, the J gene TRBJ2-3, with 7 bases fitting TRBD1. The CDR3 contains 12 residues. V gave up 7 bases and J gave up 4 bases; unmatched junction bases: 2. Germline V gives CDR1 LGHNT, CDR2 FRNRAP. CDR3 protein: CASAQGADTQYF. CDR3 nucleotides: TGTGCTAGTGCCCAGGGGGCAGATACGCAGTATTTT.